Presented here are 10 T cell receptor beta chains from one specimen sequenced in a study of T-cell memory formation after mild COVID-19. Using its own MiXCR run on the 5' RACE reads, TCRdb lists one record per CDR3 protein. Of about 170,000 distinct CDR3 sequences in the sample, approximately 12% were seen once. Input material: PBMCs or a T cell subset sorted from them (not recorded which). Receptor source: a man between 18 and 29 years old who had mild COVID-19 (a few samples of this study predate the infection). Cell type and time point are not known.

This clonotype was seen only a few times. The rearrangement joins TRBV28 to TRBJ2-1; D possibly uses TRBD1 or TRBD2 (5 bases each). The germline CDR1 and CDR2 sequences are MDHEN and SYDVKM. The CDR3 is 17 residues long. V lost 6 bases to trimming and J lost 4 bases, with 22 bases between them. CDR3 sequence: CASSPLTVRGPYNEQFF. CDR3 bases: TGTGCCAGCAGCCCACTAACGGTCCGGGGACCTTACAATGAGCAGTTCTTC.

This clonotype was recorded a few times. The rearrangement joins TRBV7-9 to TRBJ1-1; D is possibly TRBD1 (6 bases). This CDR3 is 16 amino acids long. Trimming cost V 2 bases and J 6 bases, with 19 bases left between them. Germline V gene sequence: CDR1 SEHNR, CDR2 FQNEAQ (reference sequence). CDR3 sequence: CASSLIFRGRGSEAFF. In DNA, the CDR3 is TGTGCCAGCAGCTTAATTTTCAGGGGCCGAGGGTCTGAAGCTTTCTTT.

This clonotype showed up many times. The chain combines TRBV2 with TRBJ1-4; no clear D. V lost 7 bases and J lost 4, with 7 bases in between. Looked up from germline, CDR1 is SNHLY and CDR2 is FYNNEI. This CDR3 contains 12 residues. The CDR3 region has the DNA TGTGCCAGCAATAGGGTTAATGAAAAACTGTTTTTT. As protein: CASNRVNEKLFF. Complete variable domain (other parts from reference TRBV2 and TRBJ1-4): EPEVTQTPSHQVTQMGQEVILRCVPISNHLYFYWYRQILGQKVEFLVSFYNNEISEKSEIFDDQFSVERPDGSNFTLKIRSTKLEDSAMYFCASNRVNEKLFFGSGTQLSVL.

The CDR3 reads CASSLEGQGWKYV. DNA of the CDR3: TGTGCCAGCAGCTTAGAGGGGCAGGGGTGGAAGTACGTC. The V call is TRBV7-2, the J call TRBJ2-7; possibly TRBD1 for D (6 bases). The germline V gene has CDR1 SGHTA and CDR2 FQGNSA. CDR3 length: 13 residues. V was trimmed by 1 base and J by 11 bases, leaving 15 bases between them.

This clonotype has a handful of counts. The chain recombines TRBV12-3 or TRBV12-4 with TRBJ2-2; TRBD2 aligns across 10 bases. Trimming removed 6 bases from V and 2 bases from J; junction bases left unmatched: 3. This CDR3 contains 15 residues. The CDR3 bases are TGTGCCAGCAGGGGGACTAGCGCCAACACCGGGGAGCTGTTTTTT. Protein sequence: CASRGTSANTGELFF.

This clonotype was observed a few times. The chain uses TRBV21-1 and TRBJ2-5; the table's D call TRBD2 went unverified against the DNA. TRBV21-1 is classified as a pseudogene. The CDR3 is 17 amino acids. CDR3 in DNA: TGTGCCAGCAGCAAATCATGTAGCGGGGGCAACCAAGAGACCCAGTACTTC. It specifies CASSKSCSGGNQETQYF.

This clonotype was seen at least ten times. This chain uses TRBV12-3 or TRBV12-4 with TRBJ1-5; TRBD1 might be the D (6 bases). The CDR3 totals 14 residues. V was clipped by 5 bases and J by 8 bases, with 16 bases between them. CDR3 DNA: TGTGCCAGCAGTCAGAACAGGGCCCATGAGCCCCAGCATTTT. Its protein product is CASSQNRAHEPQHF.

This clonotype was observed a few times. This CDR3 is CASSQTGVDQPQHF. The CDR3 nucleotides read TGTGCCAGCAGCCAGACAGGGGTAGATCAGCCCCAGCATTTT. This chain connects TRBV7-9 to TRBJ1-5, with 8 bases that match TRBD1. The length of the CDR3 is 14 residues. Germline V gene lookup returns CDR1 SEHNR and CDR2 FQNEAQ (reference sequence). V trimming: 5 bases; J trimming: 5 bases; junction bases outside the gene matches: 5.

The V gene is TRBV7-2, the J gene TRBJ2-5, with a weak D call TRBD1 (6 bases). The CDR3 is 16 amino acids. Looked up from germline, CDR1 is SGHTA and CDR2 is FQGNSA. V was pared by 5 bases and J by 6 bases, with 22 bases between. DNA of the CDR3: TGTGCCAGCAGCCAACCCCCGGCGGGTCAGGGGCAGACCCAGTACTTC. Its translation: CASSQPPAGQGQTQYF.

The gene calls are TRBV5-8 and TRBJ2-3, with 10 bases fitting TRBD1. The ends lost 4 bases at V and 2 bases at J; junction bases unmatched: 4. The CDR3 is made up of 15 amino acids. Germline-derived CDR1 and CDR2 are SGHTS and YDEGEE. Written as DNA, the CDR3 is TGTGCCAGCAGCAAGGGACAGGGGCCCACAGATACGCAGTATTTT. This codes for CASSKGQGPTDTQYF.